This T cell receptor beta chain was captured in a study of cytomegalovirus exposure and HLA in healthy donors. The study's findings and limits: An analysis that was carried out later associated 15,000 to 20,000 TCR beta sequences with HLA alleles at 0.05 false discovery rate. Under in vitro conditions, a few CMV-associated chains were confirmed as specific for CMV antigens. TCR beta chains numbering more than 150 were designated cytomegalovirus-associated.

For this clone: Its target is unknown.

Donors consisted of healthy bone marrow donors. Germline assignment: CDR1 SGHTA and CDR2 FQGNSA. The ends were cut back, 0 bases at V and 4 bases at J, with 9 bases in the middle. CDR3 length: 14 residues. The PCR ran on 60 Vbeta and 13 Jbeta primers. Generated by immunoSEQ multiplex PCR, the TCRdb table keeps only in-frame clones and is missing some. The sample carries 150,000 to 200,000 clones, around 78% recorded once. Source material: PBMCs. The chain combines TRBV7-2 with TRBJ1-1; D is possibly TRBD1 (6 bases). The TCR comes from a woman aged 30 to 39 in good health and CMV-seropositive. In DNA form, the CDR3 reads TGTGCCAGCAGCTTAGCAGGCAGGGGCACTGAAGCTTTCTTT. Translation: CASSLAGRGTEAFF.